These 14 T cell receptor beta chains were sequenced from one sample in a study of spatial heterogeneity in lung cancer. Study-wide points: Counts of expanded alpha and beta TCRs within tumors tracked the tumor nonsynonymous mutation count.

TCRdb redid the calling of the 5' RACE reads with MiXCR, one entry per CDR3 protein. The repertoire has over 2,500 distinct CDR3 sequences, 10% to 12% of them found once; the top ten carry roughly 12%. These TCRs are of unknown antigen specificity. Time point in this sample: sample taken at primary tumor resection. The input for sequencing was lung tumor tissue, taken at surgery. These receptors were taken from a male donor with early-stage non-small cell lung cancer.

By share, this clonotype ranks as medium-sized. The V and J genes are TRBV6-2 or TRBV6-3 and TRBJ1-6, with D possibly matching TRBD1 (6 bases). The V gene lost 0 bases and the J gene lost 4 bases, with 10 bases spanning the gap. Germline V gene data show CDR1 as MNHEY and CDR2 as SVGEGT. The CDR3 runs 16 residues. In nucleotides, the CDR3 is TGTGCCAGCAGTTACTCGAGGGGGGGATATAATTCACCCCTCCACTTT. It encodes CASSYSRGGYNSPLHF.

The table lists this clonotype with many counts. The rearrangement links TRBV27 to TRBJ2-7, with 10 bases lining up with TRBD1. CDR1 and CDR2 from the germline V gene are MNHEY and SMNVEV (reference sequence). V lost 4 bases and J lost 1; bases outside the gene matches: 7. This CDR3 spans 16 amino acids. Here the CDR3 reads CASSSLPGQGSYEQYF. Here the CDR3 DNA reads TGTGCCAGCAGTTCTCTACCGGGACAGGGGTCCTACGAGCAGTACTTC.

This clonotype ranks as medium-sized. The chain uses TRBV6-6 and TRBJ2-2; D is uncertain. The CDR3 has 16 amino acids. Trimming pared 0 bases from V and 2 bases from J, leaving 10 bases between. Germline CDR1 reads MNHNY; CDR2 reads SVGAGI (reference sequence). CDR3 loop: CASSYSRSVNTGELFF. CDR3 nucleotides: TGTGCCAGCAGTTACTCGAGATCCGTTAACACCGGGGAGCTGTTTTTT.

This clonotype is deemed medium-sized. V gene TRBV5-1 combines with J gene TRBJ2-3; unclear D gene. Germline assignment: CDR1 SGHRS and CDR2 YFSETQ. Trimming pared 0 bases from V and 6 bases from J, leaving 14 bases between. CDR3 length equals 15 residues. The CDR3 spells CASSLEGARSDTQYF. CDR3 bases: TGCGCCAGCAGCTTGGAAGGAGCACGCTCGGATACGCAGTATTTT.

This chain connects TRBV7-9 to TRBJ1-2, with unresolved D. With 5 bases removed from V and 0 bases from J, the gap between germline ends came to 10 bases. The CDR3 is 14 amino acids. Germline V gene data show CDR1 as SEHNR and CDR2 as FQNEAQ (reference sequence). Here the CDR3 DNA reads TGTGCCAGCAGCACGCGAACAGCTAACTATGGCTACACCTTC. Translating gives CASSTRTANYGYTF.

This clonotype was observed at least ten times. This chain links TRBV5-1 with TRBJ2-3; D is ambiguous. This CDR3 spans 15 amino acids. Germline V gives CDR1 SGHRS, CDR2 YFSETQ. Trimming shortened V by 0 bases and J by 4 bases, and 12 bases separated the two germline ends. The CDR3 DNA sequence: TGCGCCAGCAGCTTGGAGGGCCACCGCCCAGATACGCAGTATTTT. Translating gives CASSLEGHRPDTQYF.

By share, this clonotype counts as medium-sized (0.01 to 0.1%). The chain couples TRBV29-1 to TRBJ1-2; no reliable D call. CDR1 SQVTM and CDR2 ANQGSEA come from the germline V gene. The CDR3 loop spans 13 amino acids. The ends were cut back, 5 bases at V and 4 bases at J, with 14 bases in the middle. CDR3: CSVFSEWGYGYTF. CDR3 coding DNA: TGCAGCGTTTTTTCTGAGTGGGGCTATGGCTACACCTTC.

By frequency in the sample, this clonotype is medium-sized. One end of the junction varies from germline; a read error may be responsible. The gene calls are TRBV4-2 and TRBJ2-7; the D gene could be TRBD1 or TRBD2 (7 bases each). Germline V lookup: CDR1 LGHNA, CDR2 YNFKEQ. The CDR3 length is 15 residues. In nucleotides, the CDR3 is TGTGCCAGCAGCCAGACAGGGAGCGGGGCCTATGAGCAGTACTTC. Translation: CASSQTGSGAYEQYF.

By sample fraction, this clonotype is large. The chain employs TRBV29-1 and TRBJ2-2, with D perhaps TRBD2 (6 bases). This CDR3 has 12 residues. V gave up 7 bases and J gave up 6 bases, with 12 bases separating them. The germline V gene encodes CDR1 SQVTM and CDR2 ANQGSEA. The CDR3 DNA reads as TGCAGCGCCGTCGGGAGCCCCGGGGAGCTGTTTTTT. Its protein is CSAVGSPGELFF.

The V call is TRBV28, the J call TRBJ1-6, with a possible D match to TRBD1 (5 bases). V was pared by 3 bases and J by 6 bases, with 9 bases between. The CDR3 is made up of 14 amino acids. Germline lookup yields CDR1 MDHEN and CDR2 SYDVKM. CDR3 in amino acids: CASSFAGFNSPLHF. DNA for the CDR3: TGTGCCAGCAGTTTTGCAGGGTTTAATTCACCCCTCCACTTT.

This clonotype rates as medium-sized. The rearrangement links TRBV7-2 to TRBJ2-7, with D perhaps TRBD2 (5 bases). Germline assignment: CDR1 SGHTA and CDR2 FQGNSA. The CDR3 consists of 14 residues. Trimming took 1 base from V and 3 from J, leaving 10 bases between them. This CDR3 is CASSLVQGSYEQYF. CDR3 in DNA: TGTGCCAGCAGCTTAGTACAAGGGAGCTACGAGCAGTACTTC.

This clonotype is deemed medium-sized. The chain joins TRBV3-1 to TRBJ1-5; no clear D. The CDR3 loop spans 14 amino acids. Trimming pared 4 bases from V and 3 bases from J, leaving 10 bases between. Germline CDR1 LGHDT, CDR2 YNNKEL (reference sequence). CDR3 coding DNA: TGTGCCAGCAGCCCGCTCAACTCCAATCAGCCCCAGCATTTT. Its translation: CASSPLNSNQPQHF.

In its sample, this clonotype is medium-sized (0.01 to 0.1%). The gene calls are TRBV12-5 and TRBJ1-5, with no clear D. The CDR3 has 18 amino acids. Germline assignment: CDR1 LGHNT and CDR2 FRNRAP. V shed 2 bases and J shed 1 base, with 18 bases lying between them. The CDR3: CASGLPHLLTPSNQPQHF. The CDR3 nucleotides are TGTGCTAGTGGTTTGCCTCACCTCTTGACACCCAGCAATCAGCCCCAGCATTTT.

This clonotype rates as medium-sized. The chain couples TRBV7-9 to TRBJ2-1; tentative D call: TRBD1 (5 bases). Germline assignment: CDR1 SEHNR and CDR2 FQNEAQ (reference sequence). CDR3 length equals 15 residues. The V and J ends lost 5 bases and 9 bases respectively, with 20 bases between them. The CDR3 loop is CASSPGLNRQGEQFF. Here the CDR3 DNA reads TGTGCCAGCAGCCCGGGCCTTAACCGCCAGGGTGAGCAGTTCTTC.